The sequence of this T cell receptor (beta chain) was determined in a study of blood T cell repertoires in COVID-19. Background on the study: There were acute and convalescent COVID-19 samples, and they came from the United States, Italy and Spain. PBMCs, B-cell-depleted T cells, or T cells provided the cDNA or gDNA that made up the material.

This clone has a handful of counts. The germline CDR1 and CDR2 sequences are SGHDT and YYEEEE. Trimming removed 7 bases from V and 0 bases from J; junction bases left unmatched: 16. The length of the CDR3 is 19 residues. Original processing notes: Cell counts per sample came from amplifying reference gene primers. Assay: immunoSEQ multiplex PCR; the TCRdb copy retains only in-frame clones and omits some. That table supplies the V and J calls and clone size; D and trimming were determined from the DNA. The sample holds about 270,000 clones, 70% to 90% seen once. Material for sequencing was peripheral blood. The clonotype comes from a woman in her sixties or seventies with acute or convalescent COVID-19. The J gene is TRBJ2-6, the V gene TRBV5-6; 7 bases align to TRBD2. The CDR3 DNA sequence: TGTGCCAGCCGTGACAGTGGGAGGGACCGCTTCTCTGGGGCCAACGTCCTGACTTTC. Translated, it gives CASRDSGRDRFSGANVLTF.